This passage covers 18 T cell receptor beta chains from one sample sequenced in a study of T cell changes during pregnancy in multiple sclerosis. Sequenced by immunoSEQ multiplex PCR; TCRdb stores in-frame clones only, minus some. The sample holds tens of thousands of clones; about 92% are singletons and the top ten take 4.5% to 6.5%. The material sequenced was CD8+ T cells from peripheral blood mononuclear cells, taken before pregnancy. Every receptor here comes from a female donor with multiple sclerosis, enrolled in a pregnancy study.

CDR3 loop: CASSLNSEQYF. CDR3 DNA: TGTGCCAGCAGCCTCAACTCCGAGCAGTACTTC. The chain uses TRBV4-2 and TRBJ2-7; D is ambiguous. V was shortened by 4 bases and J by 6 bases, with 7 bases between the two germline ends. This CDR3 contains 11 residues. The V gene's germline CDR1 is LGHNA and CDR2 YNFKEQ.

This rearrangement joins TRBV19 to TRBJ1-5; tentatively, D is TRBD1 (5 bases). CDR1 and CDR2 from the germline V gene are LNHDA and SQIVND (reference sequence). The CDR3 spans 13 residues. V shed 4 bases and J shed 7 bases, with 11 bases lying between them. CDR3 region: CASSTGDWQPQHF. The CDR3 nucleotides are TGTGCCAGTAGTACCGGGGACTGGCAGCCCCAGCATTTT.

This rearrangement joins TRBV27 to TRBJ1-1; D call uncertain. Germline V lookup: CDR1 MNHEY, CDR2 SMNVEV (reference sequence). The V end lost 2 bases, the J end lost 1 base, and 11 bases lay between the germline ends. CDR3 size: 15 residues. The DNA for the CDR3 is TGTGCCAGCAGTTTAATGAGGCAGACGAACACTGAAGCTTTCTTT. It is translated as CASSLMRQTNTEAFF.

This chain links TRBV4-2 with TRBJ2-4, with TRBD1 as a possible D gene (6 bases). Germline V gene lookup returns CDR1 LGHNA and CDR2 YNFKEQ. The CDR3 is made up of 18 amino acids. Trimming stripped 0 bases from V and 3 bases from J, with 18 bases between. As DNA, the CDR3 is TGTGCCAGCAGCCAAGAAGTGGGGCAGGGGATGAGCAAAAACATTCAGTACTTC. Translating it yields CASSQEVGQGMSKNIQYF.

This sequence joins TRBV28 and TRBJ2-1; TRBD2 agrees at 13 bases. CDR1 MDHEN and CDR2 SYDVKM come from the germline V gene. The CDR3 consists of 15 residues. The junction had 4 bases not matched to a gene; V was cut back by 4 bases and J by 7 bases. CDR3 DNA sequence: TGTGCCAGCAGTTCCCGACTAGCGGGAGGAAATGAGCAGTTCTTC. Translation: CASSSRLAGGNEQFF.

This clone was observed a single time. The V gene is TRBV9, the J gene TRBJ2-1, with TRBD2 matching 13 bases. CDR1 and CDR2 (germline): SGDLS, YYNGEE. The CDR3 spans 18 residues. Trimming at V came to 2 bases and at J to 3 bases, leaving 8 bases not matched to a gene. The CDR3 region has the DNA TGTGCCAGCAGCGTCACTAGGACTAGCGGGGGCCTCTACAATGAGCAGTTCTTC. It specifies CASSVTRTSGGLYNEQFF.

The CDR3: CASWTGIVNQPQHF. CDR3 coding DNA: TGTGCCAGCTGGACAGGGATTGTCAATCAGCCCCAGCATTTT. The rearrangement uses TRBV28 and TRBJ1-5, with 8 bases aligning to TRBD1. The CDR3 sequence is 14 residues long. J lost 3 bases, V lost 8 bases, and 6 bases had no gene match. Looked up from germline, CDR1 is MDHEN and CDR2 is SYDVKM. Complete variable domain (other parts from reference TRBV28 and TRBJ1-5): DVKVTQSSRYLVKRTGEKVFLECVQDMDHENMFWYRQDPGLGLRLIYFSYDVKMKEKGDIPEGYSVSREKKERFSLILESASTNQTSMYLCASWTGIVNQPQHFGDGTRLSIL.

The V gene is TRBV13, the J gene TRBJ2-1, with D possibly TRBD1 on 6 matching bases. V was shortened by 3 bases and J by 7 bases, with 7 bases between the two germline ends. CDR1 PRHDT and CDR2 FYEKMQ come from the germline V gene (reference sequence). The CDR3 loop spans 12 amino acids. CDR3 coding DNA: TGTGCCAGCAGCTTTCAGGGGAATGAGCAGTTCTTC. It codes for CASSFQGNEQFF.

This chain uses TRBV28 with TRBJ1-2; weak D call: TRBD1 (6 bases). The CDR3 has 16 amino acids. V was cut by 1 base and J by 0 bases, with 12 bases left in between. Germline V gene data show CDR1 as MDHEN and CDR2 as SYDVKM. The CDR3 is CASSLSRTAANYGYTF. In nucleotides, the CDR3 is TGTGCCAGCAGTTTATCGAGGACAGCCGCTAACTATGGCTACACCTTC.

The chain employs TRBV4-3 and TRBJ2-1; 9 bases are shared with TRBD2. V shed 0 bases, J shed 0 bases, and the junction held 9 bases outside the gene matches. The CDR3 is made up of 19 amino acids. Germline loops: CDR1 LGHNA, CDR2 YSLEER. CDR3 coding DNA: TGCGCCAGCAGCCAAGACCTCACCGGGACTAGCTACTCCTACAATGAGCAGTTCTTC. Protein: CASSQDLTGTSYSYNEQFF.

The chain couples TRBV5-8 to TRBJ1-6; D unresolved. This CDR3 contains 15 residues. V lost 4 bases, J lost 0 bases, and 8 bases lay in between. The V gene's germline CDR1 is SGHTS and CDR2 YDEGEE. The CDR3 DNA reads TGTGCCAGCAGCGACGGGAGCTCCTATAATTCACCCCTCCACTTT. It encodes CASSDGSSYNSPLHF.

The V call is TRBV5-5, the J call TRBJ1-1; 9 positions match TRBD1. The CDR3 is made up of 15 amino acids. The J segment lost 0 bases and the V segment lost 9 bases, leaving 9 bases of the junction unmatched. Looked up from germline, CDR1 is SGHKS and CDR2 is YYEKEE (reference sequence). The CDR3 DNA reads TGTGCCACCGCCCTCGACAGGGGGTTGAACACTGAAGCTTTCTTT. This encodes CATALDRGLNTEAFF.

The V gene is TRBV28, the J gene TRBJ2-6, with 7 nucleotides matching TRBD1. V was pared by 3 bases and J by 0 bases, with 2 bases of the junction left unmatched. Germline V gene sequence: CDR1 MDHEN, CDR2 SYDVKM. This CDR3 has 16 residues. CDR3: CASSFGTVSGANVLTF. The CDR3 DNA is TGTGCCAGCAGTTTCGGGACAGTCTCTGGGGCCAACGTCCTGACTTTC.

In nucleotides, the CDR3 is TGTGCCAGCAGCTTAAGTACGTGGCAGGCCGACAATGAGCAGTTCTTC. Its protein product is CASSLSTWQADNEQFF. V and J are TRBV7-3 and TRBJ2-1; the D is unclear. CDR1 is SGHTA and CDR2 is FQGTGA in the germline V gene. The CDR3 length is 16 residues. With 1 base removed from V and 5 bases from J, the gap between germline ends came to 15 bases.

The CDR3 here is CASSQERLAGNNEQFF. In DNA form, the CDR3 reads TGTGCCAGCAGCCAAGAGCGGCTAGCGGGGAACAATGAGCAGTTCTTC. The genes are TRBV4-2 and TRBJ2-1; 9 bases agree with TRBD2. The CDR3 runs to 16 residues. With 0 bases clipped from V and 5 bases from J, the junction kept 5 bases outside the gene matches. Germline V gene data show CDR1 as LGHNA and CDR2 as YNFKEQ.

The genes are TRBV6-1 and TRBJ2-7; a weak D match, TRBD2 (5 bases). Germline V gives CDR1 MNHNS, CDR2 SASEGT. The CDR3 sequence is 18 residues long. V was trimmed by 2 bases and J by 2 bases, leaving 22 bases between them. The CDR3 coding sequence is TGTGCCAGCAGTGAATTTATGAGGGAAAATATTGCCCCCTACGAGCAGTACTTC. Translated, it gives CASSEFMRENIAPYEQYF.

The rearrangement links TRBV18 to TRBJ2-7, with D perhaps matching TRBD2 (6 bases). Germline V gene sequence: CDR1 KGHSH, CDR2 LQKENI. The CDR3 runs to 15 residues. Deletions cut 2 bases from V and 5 bases from J, with 16 bases between. The CDR3 loop reads CASSPSGSGAHEQYF. The CDR3 coding sequence is TGTGCCAGCTCACCATCCGGGAGTGGGGCCCACGAGCAGTACTTC.

This chain uses TRBV6-6 with TRBJ1-2, with a tentative D call TRBD1 (6 bases). Between the trimmed V and J ends, which lost 7 bases and 3 bases, there was a span of 21 bases. This CDR3 has 16 amino acids. Germline V lookup: CDR1 MNHNY, CDR2 SVGAGI (reference sequence). The CDR3 DNA reads as TGTGCCAGCACTACGACAGGCGGAGCCAGGGACTATGGCTACACCTTC. It codes for CASTTTGGARDYGYTF.